This T cell receptor beta chain appears in the sequencing data of a study of CD8+CD57+ T cells in acquired aplastic anemia. Study-wide context: CD4+ cell libraries from healthy donors averaged around 11 million reads.

Germline lookup yields CDR1 KGHDR and CDR2 SFDVKD. This CDR3 has 16 amino acids. V dropped 4 bases and J dropped 6; count of bases not matched to a gene: 9. TCR beta VDJ and CDR3 were profiled, and genomic DNA was the template. TCRdb redid the calling of the reads with MiXCR, one entry per CDR3 protein. The repertoire holds over 200,000 distinct CDR3 sequences, with over 60% as singletons. Sequencing was carried out using sorted CD4+, CD8+, or CD8+CD57+ T cells (not recorded which) from PBMCs. The chain uses TRBV24-1 and TRBJ2-1; 9 nucleotides match TRBD2. The receptor was isolated from a human donor in good health. The CDR3 nucleotides are TGTGCCACCAGTGACCCTATAGCGGGAGACGGCAATGAGCAGTTCTTC. As protein: CATSDPIAGDGNEQFF.